This T cell receptor beta chain was sequenced during a study of blood T cell repertoires in COVID-19. Background on the study: T cells, B-cell-depleted T cells, or PBMCs provided the cDNA or gDNA that served as material.

V was clipped by 4 bases and J by 12 bases, with 16 bases between them. Germline V lookup: CDR1 LNHDA, CDR2 SQIVND (reference sequence). This CDR3 spans 13 amino acids. Profiling relied on immunoSEQ multiplex PCR, and the TCRdb table lists in-frame clones only, not all of them. The sample has under 300,000 clones; approximately 87% are singletons. This clonotype was obtained from a man aged 55-75 years with acute or convalescent COVID-19. Sequenced input: peripheral blood. The V call is TRBV19, the J call TRBJ2-1, with D hard to call. The CDR3 bases are TGTGCCAGTAGTACAACTCGCCGCGGCGGGCAGTTCTTC. This encodes CASSTTRRGGQFF.